The 9 T cell receptor beta chains below were found in one sample sequenced in a study of T cell repertoires in cytomegalovirus infection. TCRdb reprocessed the reads with MiXCR, giving one entry per CDR3 protein. The sample includes around 180,000 distinct CDR3 sequences, roughly a fifth of them seen just once. The specimen was PBMCs. The receptors were sampled from a human donor in good health (CMV status not recorded). Some clones in this sample may be carry-over from other donors' samples.

This clonotype has only a few counts. As DNA, the CDR3 is TGTGCCAGCAGTGAATTGGTGGAGAACAATGGCTACACCTTC. Its protein product is CASSELVENNGYTF. The chain links TRBV25-1 to TRBJ1-2; D is unclear. The V gene lost 1 base and the J gene lost 6 bases, with 12 bases spanning the gap. The germline CDR1 and CDR2 sequences are MGHDK and SYGVNS. There are 14 residues in the CDR3.

On this clonotype: A single base separates this from a much larger clone, so it may be a read error. J is TRBJ2-5 and V is TRBV6-2 or TRBV6-3, with no clear D. CDR1 is MNHEY, CDR2 SVGEGT, per germline. The CDR3 spans 13 residues. The CDR3 loop reads CASSYLYQETLYF. For the CDR3, the DNA is TGTGCCAGCAGTTACCTGTACCAAGAGACCCTGTACTTC.

V is TRBV28 and J is TRBJ2-4, with TRBD1 matching over 7 bases. The ends lost 3 bases at V and 0 bases at J; junction bases unmatched: 5. Germline V gives CDR1 MDHEN, CDR2 SYDVKM. This CDR3 spans 16 amino acids. In DNA, the CDR3 is TGTGCCAGCAGTTTCCAGGGGGATATAGCCAAAAACATTCAGTACTTC. Encoded protein: CASSFQGDIAKNIQYF.

This clonotype was recorded many times. This sequence joins TRBV7-2 and TRBJ1-5; 9 nucleotides match TRBD1. The J segment lost 6 bases and the V segment lost 3 bases, leaving 3 bases of the junction unmatched. Germline V gives CDR1 SGHTA, CDR2 FQGNSA. The CDR3 contains 14 residues. Here the CDR3 DNA reads TGTGCCAGCAGCTTCACAGGGGGCGGTCAGCCCCAGCATTTT. It is translated as CASSFTGGGQPQHF. Together with reference TRBV7-2 and TRBJ1-5, the CDR3 gives the full variable domain: GAGVSQSPSNKVTEKGKDVELRCDPISGHTALYWYRQSLGQGLEFLIYFQGNSAPDKSGLPSDRFSAERTGGSVSTLTIQRTQQEDSAVYLCASSFTGGGQPQHFGDGTRLSIL.

This clonotype was seen more than once but under ten times. The gene calls are TRBV15 and TRBJ1-6, with a tentative D call TRBD1 (5 bases). The V end was cut by 2 bases, the J end by 6 bases, with 20 bases between. CDR3 length: 18 amino acids. Germline V gene sequence: CDR1 LNHNV, CDR2 YYDKDF (reference sequence). The CDR3 coding sequence is TGTGCCACCAGCAGAAAACTGGGAGGCGGGGGGAGTAATTCACCCCTCCACTTT. The encoded protein is CATSRKLGGGGSNSPLHF.

This clonotype was seen a few times. The rearrangement links TRBV4-1 to TRBJ2-3; D is perhaps TRBD1 or TRBD2 (5 bases each). CDR1 is MGHRA, CDR2 YSYEKL, per germline. The CDR3 totals 15 residues. V lost 2 bases and J lost 4, with 13 bases in between. CDR3 loop: CASSQLGPRADTQYF. The CDR3 DNA follows: TGCGCCAGCAGCCAATTGGGGCCGAGGGCAGATACGCAGTATTTT.

This clonotype was counted ten times or more. The gene calls are TRBV7-2 and TRBJ1-1; 8 nucleotides agree with TRBD1. Trimming cost V 3 bases and J 1 base; bases outside gene matches: 4. From germline, CDR1 is SGHTA and CDR2 FQGNSA. CDR3 length equals 15 residues. The CDR3 loop reads CASSLYGQGNTEAFF. The CDR3 bases are TGTGCCAGCAGCTTGTACGGACAGGGGAACACTGAAGCTTTCTTT.

This clonotype has only a few counts. The V call is TRBV18, the J call TRBJ2-1; D may be TRBD2 (5 bases). Per germline, CDR1 KGHSH and CDR2 LQKENI. The CDR3 has 13 residues. V was cut by 2 bases and J by 9 bases, with 11 bases left in between. CDR3 sequence: CASSPELEGEQFF. DNA of the CDR3: TGTGCCAGCTCACCAGAGCTTGAGGGTGAGCAGTTCTTC.

This clonotype was found a few times. The chain employs TRBV19 and TRBJ1-1; D may be TRBD1 (5 bases). Trimming stripped 3 bases from V and 1 base from J, with 18 bases between. The CDR3 consists of 17 residues. In germline, CDR1 is LNHDA, CDR2 SQIVND (reference sequence). CDR3 DNA: TGTGCCAGTAGTATGGGGAATTACAGGATACAGAACACTGAAGCTTTCTTT. As protein: CASSMGNYRIQNTEAFF.